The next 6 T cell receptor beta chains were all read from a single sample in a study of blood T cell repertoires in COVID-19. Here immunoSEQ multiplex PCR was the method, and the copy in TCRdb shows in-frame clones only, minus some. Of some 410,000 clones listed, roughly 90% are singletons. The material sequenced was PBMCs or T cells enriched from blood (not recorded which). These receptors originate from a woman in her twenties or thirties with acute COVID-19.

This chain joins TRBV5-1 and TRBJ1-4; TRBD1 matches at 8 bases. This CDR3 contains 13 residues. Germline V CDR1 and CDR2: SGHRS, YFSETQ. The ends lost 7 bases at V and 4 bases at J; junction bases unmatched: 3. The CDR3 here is CASATGVNEKLFF. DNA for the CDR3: TGCGCCAGCGCGACAGGGGTTAATGAAAAACTGTTTTTT. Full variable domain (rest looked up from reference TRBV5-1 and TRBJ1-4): KAGVTQTPRYLIKTRGQQVTLSCSPISGHRSVSWYQQTPGQGLQFLFEYFSETQRNKGNFPGRFSGRQFSNSRSEMNVSTLELGDSALYLCASATGVNEKLFFGSGTQLSVL.

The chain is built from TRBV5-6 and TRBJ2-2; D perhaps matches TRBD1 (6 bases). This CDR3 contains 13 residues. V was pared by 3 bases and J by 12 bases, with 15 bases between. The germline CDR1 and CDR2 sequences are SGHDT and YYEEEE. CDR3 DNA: TGTGCCAGCAGCTCGATGTTTGGACAGCAGCTGTTTTTT. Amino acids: CASSSMFGQQLFF.

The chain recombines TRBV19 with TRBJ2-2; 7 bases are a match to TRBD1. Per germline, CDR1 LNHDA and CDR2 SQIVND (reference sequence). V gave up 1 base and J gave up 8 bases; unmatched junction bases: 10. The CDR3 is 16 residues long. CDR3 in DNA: TGTGCCAGTAGTATAGTTTGGACAGGCATAACGGGGGAGCTGTTTTTT. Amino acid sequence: CASSIVWTGITGELFF.

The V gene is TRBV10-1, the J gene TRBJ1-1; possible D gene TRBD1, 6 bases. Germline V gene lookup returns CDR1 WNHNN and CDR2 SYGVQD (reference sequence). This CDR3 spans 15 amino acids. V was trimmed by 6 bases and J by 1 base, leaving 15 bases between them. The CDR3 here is CASSGNRDPNTEAFF. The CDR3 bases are TGCGCCAGCAGCGGTAACAGGGACCCGAACACTGAAGCTTTCTTT.

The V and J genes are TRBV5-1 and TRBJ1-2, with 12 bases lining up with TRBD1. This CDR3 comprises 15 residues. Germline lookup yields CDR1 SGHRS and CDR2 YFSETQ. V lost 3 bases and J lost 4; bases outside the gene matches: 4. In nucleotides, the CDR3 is TGCGCCAGCAGCTCAGGGACAGGGGGCGTCTATGGCTACACCTTC. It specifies CASSSGTGGVYGYTF.

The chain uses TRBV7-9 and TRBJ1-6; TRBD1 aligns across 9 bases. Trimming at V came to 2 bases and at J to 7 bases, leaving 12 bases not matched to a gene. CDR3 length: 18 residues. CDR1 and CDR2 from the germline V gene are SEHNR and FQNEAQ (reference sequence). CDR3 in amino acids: CASSLSPGQGKFNSPLHF. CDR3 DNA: TGTGCCAGCAGCTTATCTCCGGGACAGGGAAAATTCAATTCACCCCTCCACTTT.